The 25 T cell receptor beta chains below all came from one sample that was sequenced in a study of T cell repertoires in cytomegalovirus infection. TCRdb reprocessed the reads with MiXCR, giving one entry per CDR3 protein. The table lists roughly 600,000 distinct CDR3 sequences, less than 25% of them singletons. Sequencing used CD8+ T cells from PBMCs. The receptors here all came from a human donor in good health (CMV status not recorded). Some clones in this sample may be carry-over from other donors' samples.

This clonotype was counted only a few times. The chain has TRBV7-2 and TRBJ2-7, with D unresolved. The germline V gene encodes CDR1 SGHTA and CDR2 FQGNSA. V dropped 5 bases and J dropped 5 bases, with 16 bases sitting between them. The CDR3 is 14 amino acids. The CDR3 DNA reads TGTGCCAGCAGCCTGGATCCTGTGGGCAACGAGCAGTACGTC. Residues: CASSLDPVGNEQYV.

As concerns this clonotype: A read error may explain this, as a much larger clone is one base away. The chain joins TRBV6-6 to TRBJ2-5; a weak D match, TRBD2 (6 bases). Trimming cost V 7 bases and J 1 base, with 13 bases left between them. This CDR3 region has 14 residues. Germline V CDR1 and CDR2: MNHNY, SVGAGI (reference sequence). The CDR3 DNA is TGTGCCAGCAACGCACGGGGAGGCCAAGAGACCCAGTACTTC. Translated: CASNARGGQETQYF.

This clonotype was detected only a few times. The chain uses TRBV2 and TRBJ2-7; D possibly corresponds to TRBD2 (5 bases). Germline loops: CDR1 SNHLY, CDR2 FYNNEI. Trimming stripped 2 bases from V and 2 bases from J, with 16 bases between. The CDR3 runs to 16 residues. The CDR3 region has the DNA TGTGCCAGCAGTGAAAGAGGGCAGCTCCTTCCCTACGAGCAGTACGTC. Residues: CASSERGQLLPYEQYV.

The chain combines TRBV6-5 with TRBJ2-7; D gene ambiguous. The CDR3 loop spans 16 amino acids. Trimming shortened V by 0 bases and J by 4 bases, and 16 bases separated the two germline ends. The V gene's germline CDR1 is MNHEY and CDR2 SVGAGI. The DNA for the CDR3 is TGTGCCAGCAGTTACTCCTCTACGGGTCCTTTGTACGAGCAGTACTTC. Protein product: CASSYSSTGPLYEQYF.

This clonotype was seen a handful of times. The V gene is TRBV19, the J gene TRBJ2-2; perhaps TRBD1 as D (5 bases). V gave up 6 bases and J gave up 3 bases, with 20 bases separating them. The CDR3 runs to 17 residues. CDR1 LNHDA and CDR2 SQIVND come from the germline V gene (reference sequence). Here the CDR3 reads CASRLGPSQEDTGELFF. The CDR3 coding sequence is TGTGCCAGTAGGCTGGGGCCCAGCCAGGAAGACACCGGGGAGCTGTTTTTT.

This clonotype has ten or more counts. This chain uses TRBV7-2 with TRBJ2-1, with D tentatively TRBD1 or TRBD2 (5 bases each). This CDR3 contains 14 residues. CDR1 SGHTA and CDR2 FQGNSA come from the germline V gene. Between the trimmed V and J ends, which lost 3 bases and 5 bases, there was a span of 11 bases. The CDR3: CASSFAPGHNEQFF. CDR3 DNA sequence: TGTGCCAGCAGCTTCGCCCCGGGACACAATGAGCAGTTCTTC.

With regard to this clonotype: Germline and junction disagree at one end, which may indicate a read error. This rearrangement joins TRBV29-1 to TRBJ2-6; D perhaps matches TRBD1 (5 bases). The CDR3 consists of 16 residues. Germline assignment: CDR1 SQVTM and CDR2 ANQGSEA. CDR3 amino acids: CSVEEWNSAGANVVTF. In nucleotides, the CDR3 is TGCAGCGTTGAAGAATGGAACAGCGCTGGGGCCAACGTCGTGACTTTC.

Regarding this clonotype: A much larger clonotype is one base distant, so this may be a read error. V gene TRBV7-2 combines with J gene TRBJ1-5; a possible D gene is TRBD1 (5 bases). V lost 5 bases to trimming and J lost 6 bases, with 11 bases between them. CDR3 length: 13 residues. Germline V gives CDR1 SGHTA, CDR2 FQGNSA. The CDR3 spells CASSPADIQPQHF. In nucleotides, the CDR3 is TGTGCCAGCAGCCCTGCGGACATTCAGCCCCAGCATTTT. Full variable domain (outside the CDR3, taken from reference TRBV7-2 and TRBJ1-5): GAGVSQSPSNKVTEKGKDVELRCDPISGHTALYWYRQSLGQGLEFLIYFQGNSAPDKSGLPSDRFSAERTGGSVSTLTIQRTQQEDSAVYLCASSPADIQPQHFGDGTRLSIL.

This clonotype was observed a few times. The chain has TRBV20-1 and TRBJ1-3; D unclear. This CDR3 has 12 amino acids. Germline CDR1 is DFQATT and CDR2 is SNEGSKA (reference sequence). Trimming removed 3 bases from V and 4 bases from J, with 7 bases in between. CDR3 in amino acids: CSARPFGNTIYF. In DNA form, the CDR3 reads TGCAGTGCTAGGCCATTCGGAAACACCATATATTTT.

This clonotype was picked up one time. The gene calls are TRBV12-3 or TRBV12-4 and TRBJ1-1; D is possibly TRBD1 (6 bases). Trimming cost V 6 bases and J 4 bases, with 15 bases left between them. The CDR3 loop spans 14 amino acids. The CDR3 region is CASRYTGPPTEAFF. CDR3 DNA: TGTGCCAGCAGGTATACAGGGCCCCCCACTGAAGCTTTCTTT.

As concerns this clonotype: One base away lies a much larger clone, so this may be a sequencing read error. The CDR3 loop is CASTNSRSLAFF. In DNA, the CDR3 is TGTGCCAGCACTAACAGTCGTTCTTTAGCTTTCTTT. The chain joins TRBV12-3 or TRBV12-4 to TRBJ1-1; D is ambiguous. This CDR3 spans 12 amino acids. Trimming took off 7 bases at V and 10 bases at J, with 16 bases between the two ends.

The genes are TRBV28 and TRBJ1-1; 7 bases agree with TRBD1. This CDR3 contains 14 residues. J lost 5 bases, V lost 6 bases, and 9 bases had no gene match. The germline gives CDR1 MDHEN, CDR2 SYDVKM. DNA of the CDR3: TGTGCCAGCAGGGCTGACAGGGCGAGGACTGAAGCTTTCTTT. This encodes CASRADRARTEAFF.

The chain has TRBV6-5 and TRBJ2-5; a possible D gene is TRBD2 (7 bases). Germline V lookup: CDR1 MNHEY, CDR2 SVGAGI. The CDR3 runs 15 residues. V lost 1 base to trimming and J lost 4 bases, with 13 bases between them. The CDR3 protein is CASSYFVGGGETQYF. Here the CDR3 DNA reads TGTGCCAGCAGTTACTTCGTAGGGGGGGGAGAGACCCAGTACTTC.

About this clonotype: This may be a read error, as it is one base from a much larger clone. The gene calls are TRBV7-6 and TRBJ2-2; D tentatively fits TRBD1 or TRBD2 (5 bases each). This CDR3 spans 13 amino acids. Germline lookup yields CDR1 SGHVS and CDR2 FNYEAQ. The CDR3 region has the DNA TGTGCCAACAGCCCGTCGGGACCCCCGAAGCTGTTTTTT. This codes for CANSPSGPPKLFF.

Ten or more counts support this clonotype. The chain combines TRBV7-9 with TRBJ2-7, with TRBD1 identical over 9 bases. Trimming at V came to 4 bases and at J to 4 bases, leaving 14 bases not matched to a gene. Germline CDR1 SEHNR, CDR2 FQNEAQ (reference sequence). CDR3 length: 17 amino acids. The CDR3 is CASSSPRDRAKGYEQYF. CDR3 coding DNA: TGTGCCAGCAGCTCCCCCCGGGACAGGGCAAAAGGGTACGAGCAGTACTTC.

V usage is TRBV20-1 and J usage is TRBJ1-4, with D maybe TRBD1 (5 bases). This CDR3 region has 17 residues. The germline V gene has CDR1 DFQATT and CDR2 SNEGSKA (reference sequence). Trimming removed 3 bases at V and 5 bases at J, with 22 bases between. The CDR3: CSARGRGDRRWNEKLFF. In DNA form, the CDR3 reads TGCAGTGCTAGGGGTCGGGGCGACAGAAGATGGAATGAAAAACTGTTTTTT.

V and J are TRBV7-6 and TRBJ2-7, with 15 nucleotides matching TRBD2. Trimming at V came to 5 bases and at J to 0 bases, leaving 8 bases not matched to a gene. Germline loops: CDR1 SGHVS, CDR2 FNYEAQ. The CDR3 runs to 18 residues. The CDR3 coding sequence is TGTGCCAGCAGCCACGGGACTAGCGGGGGGACAGACTCCTACGAGCAGTACTTC. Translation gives CASSHGTSGGTDSYEQYF.

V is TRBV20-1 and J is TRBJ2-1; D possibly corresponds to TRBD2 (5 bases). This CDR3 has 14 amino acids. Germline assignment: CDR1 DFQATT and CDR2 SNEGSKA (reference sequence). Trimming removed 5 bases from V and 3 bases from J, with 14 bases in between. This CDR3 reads CSAASLRDYNEQFF. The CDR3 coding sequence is TGCAGTGCTGCATCACTCCGGGACTACAATGAGCAGTTCTTC.

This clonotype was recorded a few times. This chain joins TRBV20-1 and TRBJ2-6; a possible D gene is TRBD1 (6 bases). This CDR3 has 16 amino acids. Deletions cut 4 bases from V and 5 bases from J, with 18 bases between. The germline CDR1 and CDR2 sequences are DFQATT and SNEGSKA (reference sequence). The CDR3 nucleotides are TGCAGTGCTAAAACTGTCGGTGACAGGAGGGCCAACGTCCTGACTTTC. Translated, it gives CSAKTVGDRRANVLTF.

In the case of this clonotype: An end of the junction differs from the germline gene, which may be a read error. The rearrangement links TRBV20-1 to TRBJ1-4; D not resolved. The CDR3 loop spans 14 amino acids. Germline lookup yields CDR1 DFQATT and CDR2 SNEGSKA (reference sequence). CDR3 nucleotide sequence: TGCAGTGTTAGACTGGGGTCAACTAATGAAAAACTGTTTTTT. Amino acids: CSVRLGSTNEKLFF.

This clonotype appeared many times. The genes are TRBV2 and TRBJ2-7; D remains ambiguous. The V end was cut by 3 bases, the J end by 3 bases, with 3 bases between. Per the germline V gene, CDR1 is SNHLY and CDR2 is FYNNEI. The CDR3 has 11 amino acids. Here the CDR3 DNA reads TGTGCCAGCAGTGACAGCTACGAGCAGTACGTC. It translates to CASSDSYEQYV.

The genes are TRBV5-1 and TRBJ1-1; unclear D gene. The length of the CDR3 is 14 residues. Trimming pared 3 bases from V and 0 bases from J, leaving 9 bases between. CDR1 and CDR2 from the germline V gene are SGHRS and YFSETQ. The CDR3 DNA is TGCGCCAGCAGCTCCGATGACATGAACACTGAAGCTTTCTTT. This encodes CASSSDDMNTEAFF.

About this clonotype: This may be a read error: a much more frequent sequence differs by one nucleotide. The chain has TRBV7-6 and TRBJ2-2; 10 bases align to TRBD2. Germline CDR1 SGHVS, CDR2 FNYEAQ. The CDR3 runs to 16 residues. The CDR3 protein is CVSSPEAGGSTGELFF. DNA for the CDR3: TGTGTCAGCAGCCCAGAAGCGGGGGGGTCCACCGGGGAGCTGTTTTTT.

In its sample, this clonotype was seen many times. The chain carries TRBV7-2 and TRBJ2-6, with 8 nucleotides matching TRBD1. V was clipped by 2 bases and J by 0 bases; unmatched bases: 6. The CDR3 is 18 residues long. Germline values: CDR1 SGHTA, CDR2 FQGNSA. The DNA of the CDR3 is TGTGCCAGCAGCTTATCTGGACAGGGATTCTCTGGGGCCAACGTCCTGACTTTC. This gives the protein CASSLSGQGFSGANVLTF.

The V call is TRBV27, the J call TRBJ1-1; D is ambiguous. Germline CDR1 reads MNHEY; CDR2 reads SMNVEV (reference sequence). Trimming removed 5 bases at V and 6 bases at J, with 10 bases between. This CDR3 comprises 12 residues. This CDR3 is CASSDGVSEAFF. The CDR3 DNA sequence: TGTGCCAGCAGTGATGGGGTTTCTGAAGCTTTCTTT.